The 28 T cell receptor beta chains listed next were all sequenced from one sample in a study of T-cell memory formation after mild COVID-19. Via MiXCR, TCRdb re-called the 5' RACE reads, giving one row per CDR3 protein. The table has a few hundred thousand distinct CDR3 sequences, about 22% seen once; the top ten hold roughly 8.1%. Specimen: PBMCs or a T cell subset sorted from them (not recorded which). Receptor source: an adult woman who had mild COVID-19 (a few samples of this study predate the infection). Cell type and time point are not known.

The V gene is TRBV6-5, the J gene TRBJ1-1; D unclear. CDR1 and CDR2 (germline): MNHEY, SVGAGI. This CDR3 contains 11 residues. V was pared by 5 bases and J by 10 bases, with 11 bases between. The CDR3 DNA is TGTGCCAGCAGTGATGGCATGGGAGCTTTCTTT. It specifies CASSDGMGAFF.

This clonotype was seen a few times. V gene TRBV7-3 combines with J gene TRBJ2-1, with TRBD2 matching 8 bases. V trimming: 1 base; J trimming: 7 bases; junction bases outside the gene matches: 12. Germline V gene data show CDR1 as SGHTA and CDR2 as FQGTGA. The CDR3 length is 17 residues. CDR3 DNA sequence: TGTGCCAGCAGCTTAATCCGTCCGGGGGGGCTTTCAAATGAGCAGTTCTTC. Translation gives CASSLIRPGGLSNEQFF.

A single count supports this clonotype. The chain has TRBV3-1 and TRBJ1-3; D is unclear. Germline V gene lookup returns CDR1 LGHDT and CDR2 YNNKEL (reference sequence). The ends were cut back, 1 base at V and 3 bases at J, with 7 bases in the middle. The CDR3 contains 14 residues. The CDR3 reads CASSQGGIGNTIYF. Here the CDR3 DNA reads TGTGCCAGCAGCCAAGGCGGGATTGGAAACACCATATATTTT. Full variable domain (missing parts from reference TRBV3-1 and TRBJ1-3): DTAVSQTPKYLVTQMGNDKSIKCEQNLGHDTMYWYKQDSKKFLKIMFSYNNKELIINETVPNRFSPKSPDKAHLNLHINSLELGDSAVYFCASSQGGIGNTIYFGEGSWLTVV.

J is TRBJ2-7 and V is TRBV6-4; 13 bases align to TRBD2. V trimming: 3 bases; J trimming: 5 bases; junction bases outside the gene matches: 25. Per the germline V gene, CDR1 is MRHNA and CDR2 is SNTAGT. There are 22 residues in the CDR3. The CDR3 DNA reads TGTGCCAGCAGTGAGCCCCCTCGGACAGCCCTCACTAGCGGGAGGGGCTTTAACGAGCAGTACTTC. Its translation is CASSEPPRTALTSGRGFNEQYF.

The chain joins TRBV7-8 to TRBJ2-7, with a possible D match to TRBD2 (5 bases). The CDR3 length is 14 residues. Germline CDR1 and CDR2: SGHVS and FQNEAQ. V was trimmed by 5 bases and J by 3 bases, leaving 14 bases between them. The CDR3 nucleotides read TGTGCCAGCAGCGACCCCGGACTCCTCTACGAGCAGTACTTC. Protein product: CASSDPGLLYEQYF.

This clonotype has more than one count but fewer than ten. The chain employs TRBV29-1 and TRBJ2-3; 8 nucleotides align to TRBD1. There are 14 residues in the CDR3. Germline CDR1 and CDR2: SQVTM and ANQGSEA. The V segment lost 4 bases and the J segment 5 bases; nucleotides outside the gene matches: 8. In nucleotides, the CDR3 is TGCAGCGTTGGGGACAGGTCTTGGGGAGATACGCAGTATTTT. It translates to CSVGDRSWGDTQYF.

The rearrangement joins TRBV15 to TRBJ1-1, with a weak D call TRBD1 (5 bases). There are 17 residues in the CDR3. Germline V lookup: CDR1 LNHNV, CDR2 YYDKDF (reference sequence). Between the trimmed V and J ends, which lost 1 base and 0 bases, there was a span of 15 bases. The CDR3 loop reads CATSRGGGDPMNTEAFF. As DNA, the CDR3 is TGTGCCACCAGCAGAGGCGGGGGGGACCCCATGAACACTGAAGCTTTCTTT.

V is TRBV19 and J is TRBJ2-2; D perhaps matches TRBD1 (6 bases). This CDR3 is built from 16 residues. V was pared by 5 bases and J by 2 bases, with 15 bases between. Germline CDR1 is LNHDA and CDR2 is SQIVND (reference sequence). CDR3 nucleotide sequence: TGTGCCAGTAGTTCCCGGGGTGGGGGCAACACCGGGGAGCTGTTTTTT. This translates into CASSSRGGGNTGELFF.

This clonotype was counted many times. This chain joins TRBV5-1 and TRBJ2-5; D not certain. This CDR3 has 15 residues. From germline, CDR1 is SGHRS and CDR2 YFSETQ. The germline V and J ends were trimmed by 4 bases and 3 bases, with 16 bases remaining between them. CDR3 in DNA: TGCGCCAGCAGCCCCGTGAGGACCCCAAAAGAGACCCAGTACTTC. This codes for CASSPVRTPKETQYF.

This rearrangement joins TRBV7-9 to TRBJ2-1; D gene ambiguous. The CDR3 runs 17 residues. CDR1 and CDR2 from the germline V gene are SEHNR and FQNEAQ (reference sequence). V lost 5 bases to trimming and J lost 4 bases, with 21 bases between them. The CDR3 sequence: CASSLPNWTSKYNEQFF. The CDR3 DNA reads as TGTGCCAGCAGCCTGCCCAACTGGACGTCTAAGTACAATGAGCAGTTCTTC.

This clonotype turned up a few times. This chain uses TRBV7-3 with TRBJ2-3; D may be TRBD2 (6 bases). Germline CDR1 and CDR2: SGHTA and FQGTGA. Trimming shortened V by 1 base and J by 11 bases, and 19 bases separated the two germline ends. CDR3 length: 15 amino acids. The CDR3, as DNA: TGTGCCAGCAGCTTAAATGTGGGGCAGGGACTGAGGCAGTATTTT. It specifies CASSLNVGQGLRQYF. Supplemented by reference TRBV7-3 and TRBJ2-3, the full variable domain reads GAGVSQTPSNKVTEKGKYVELRCDPISGHTALYWYRQSLGQGPEFLIYFQGTGAADDSGLPNDRFFAVRPEGSVSTLKIQRTERGDSAVYLCASSLNVGQGLRQYFGPGTRLTVL.

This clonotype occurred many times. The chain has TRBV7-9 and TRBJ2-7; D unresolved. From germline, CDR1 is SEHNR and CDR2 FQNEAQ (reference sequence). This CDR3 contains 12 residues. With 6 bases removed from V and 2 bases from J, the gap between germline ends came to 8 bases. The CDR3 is CASSFSPYEQYF. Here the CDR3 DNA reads TGTGCCAGCAGTTTTTCCCCCTACGAGCAGTACTTC.

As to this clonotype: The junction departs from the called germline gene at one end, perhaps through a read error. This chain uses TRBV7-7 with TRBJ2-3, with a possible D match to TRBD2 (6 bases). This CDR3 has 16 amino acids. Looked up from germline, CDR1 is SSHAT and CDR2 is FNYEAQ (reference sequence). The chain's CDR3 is CASSQQLAGAGNTQYF. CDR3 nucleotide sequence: TGTGCTAGCAGCCAACAACTAGCCGGGGCGGGGAATACGCAGTATTTT. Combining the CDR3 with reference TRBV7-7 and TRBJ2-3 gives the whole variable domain GAGVSQSPRYKVTKRGQDVTLRCDPISSHATLYWYQQALGQGPEFLTYFNYEAQPDKSGLPSDRFSAERPEGSISTLTIQRTEQRDSAMYRCASSQQLAGAGNTQYFGPGTRLTVL.

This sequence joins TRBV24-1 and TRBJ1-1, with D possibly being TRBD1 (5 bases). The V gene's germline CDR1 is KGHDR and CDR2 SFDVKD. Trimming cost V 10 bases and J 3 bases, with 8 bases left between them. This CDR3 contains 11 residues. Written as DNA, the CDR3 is TGTGCCACTCAAGGGGACACTGAAGCTTTCTTT. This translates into CATQGDTEAFF.

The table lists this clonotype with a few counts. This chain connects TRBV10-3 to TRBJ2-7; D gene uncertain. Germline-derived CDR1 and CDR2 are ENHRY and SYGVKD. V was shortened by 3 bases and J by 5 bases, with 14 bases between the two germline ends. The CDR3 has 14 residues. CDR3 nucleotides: TGTGCCATCAGTGATTCGTCCTTAAGGAACGAGCAGTACTTC. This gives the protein CAISDSSLRNEQYF.

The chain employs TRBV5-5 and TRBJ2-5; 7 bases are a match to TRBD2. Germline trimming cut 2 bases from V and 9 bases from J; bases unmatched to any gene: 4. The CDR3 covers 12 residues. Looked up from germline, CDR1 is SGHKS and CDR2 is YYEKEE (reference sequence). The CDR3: CASSFGGLAQYF. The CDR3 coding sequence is TGTGCCAGCAGCTTCGGGGGGTTGGCCCAGTACTTC.

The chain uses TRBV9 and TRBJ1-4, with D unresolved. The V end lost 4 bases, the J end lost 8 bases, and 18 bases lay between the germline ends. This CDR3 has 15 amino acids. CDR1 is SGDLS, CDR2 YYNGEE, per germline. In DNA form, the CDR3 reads TGTGCCAGCAGCCCTTATTCCTCGGGCCCCGAAAAACTGTTTTTT. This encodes CASSPYSSGPEKLFF.

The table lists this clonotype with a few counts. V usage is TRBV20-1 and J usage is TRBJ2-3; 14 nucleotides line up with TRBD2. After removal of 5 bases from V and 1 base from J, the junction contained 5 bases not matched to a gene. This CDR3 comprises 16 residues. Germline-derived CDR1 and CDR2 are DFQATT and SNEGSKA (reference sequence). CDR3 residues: CSAGGLAGAGTDTQYF. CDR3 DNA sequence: TGCAGTGCTGGGGGACTAGCGGGGGCTGGCACAGATACGCAGTATTTT.

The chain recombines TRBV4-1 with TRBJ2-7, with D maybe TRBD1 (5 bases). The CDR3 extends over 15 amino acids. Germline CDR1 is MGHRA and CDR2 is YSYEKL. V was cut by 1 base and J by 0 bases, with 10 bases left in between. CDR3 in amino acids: CASSQVRQGSYEQYF. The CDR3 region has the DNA TGCGCCAGCAGCCAAGTTCGGCAGGGCTCCTACGAGCAGTACTTC.

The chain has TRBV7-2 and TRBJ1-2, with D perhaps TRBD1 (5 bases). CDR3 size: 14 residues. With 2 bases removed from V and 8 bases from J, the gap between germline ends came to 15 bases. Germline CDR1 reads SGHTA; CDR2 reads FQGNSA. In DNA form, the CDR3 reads TGTGCCAGCAGCTTAATCCAGGGCAGACGGGGCTACACCTTC. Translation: CASSLIQGRRGYTF.

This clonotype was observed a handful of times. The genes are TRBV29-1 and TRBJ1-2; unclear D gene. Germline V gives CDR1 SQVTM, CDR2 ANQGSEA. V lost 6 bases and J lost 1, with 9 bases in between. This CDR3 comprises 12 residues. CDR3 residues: CSVERGNYGYTF. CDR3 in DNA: TGCAGCGTGGAGCGGGGTAACTATGGCTACACCTTC.

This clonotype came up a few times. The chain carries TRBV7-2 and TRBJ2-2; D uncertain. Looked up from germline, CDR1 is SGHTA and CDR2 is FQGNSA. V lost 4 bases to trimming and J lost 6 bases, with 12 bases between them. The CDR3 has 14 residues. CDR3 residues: CASSSGPVPGELFF. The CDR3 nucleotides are TGTGCCAGCAGCTCGGGCCCTGTGCCCGGGGAGCTGTTTTTT. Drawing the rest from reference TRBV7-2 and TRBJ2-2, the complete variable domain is GAGVSQSPSNKVTEKGKDVELRCDPISGHTALYWYRQSLGQGLEFLIYFQGNSAPDKSGLPSDRFSAERTGGSVSTLTIQRTQQEDSAVYLCASSSGPVPGELFFGEGSRLTVL.

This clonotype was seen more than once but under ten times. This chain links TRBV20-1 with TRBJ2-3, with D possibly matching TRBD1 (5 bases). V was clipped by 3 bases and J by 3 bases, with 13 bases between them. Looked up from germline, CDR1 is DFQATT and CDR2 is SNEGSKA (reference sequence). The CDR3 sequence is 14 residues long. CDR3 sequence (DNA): TGCAGTGCTAGTTATCCAGGGTTAACAGATACGCAGTATTTT. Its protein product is CSASYPGLTDTQYF.

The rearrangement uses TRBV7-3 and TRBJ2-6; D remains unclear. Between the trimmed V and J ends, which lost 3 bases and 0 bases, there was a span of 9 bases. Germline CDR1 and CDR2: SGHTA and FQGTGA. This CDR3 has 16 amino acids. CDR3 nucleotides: TGTGCCAGCAGCTTCGAGTTGACCTCTGGGGCCAACGTCCTGACTTTC. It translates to CASSFELTSGANVLTF.

CDR3 sequence: CASSRSGGGEQYV. The CDR3 coding sequence is TGCGCCAGCAGCCGTAGCGGGGGCGGTGAGCAGTACGTC. The chain recombines TRBV5-1 with TRBJ2-7; 9 bases are shared with TRBD2. The CDR3 covers 13 residues. Germline V CDR1 and CDR2: SGHRS, YFSETQ. After removal of 4 bases from V and 7 bases from J, the junction contained 6 bases not matched to a gene.

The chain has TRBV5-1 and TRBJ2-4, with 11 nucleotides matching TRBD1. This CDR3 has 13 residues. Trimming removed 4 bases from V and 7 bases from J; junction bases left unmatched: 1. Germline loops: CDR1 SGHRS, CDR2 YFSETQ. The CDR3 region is CASSRDRGNIQYF. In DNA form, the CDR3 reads TGCGCCAGCAGCAGGGACAGGGGGAACATTCAGTACTTC. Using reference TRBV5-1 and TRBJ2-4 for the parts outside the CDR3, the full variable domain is KAGVTQTPRYLIKTRGQQVTLSCSPISGHRSVSWYQQTPGQGLQFLFEYFSETQRNKGNFPGRFSGRQFSNSRSEMNVSTLELGDSALYLCASSRDRGNIQYFGAGTRLSVL.

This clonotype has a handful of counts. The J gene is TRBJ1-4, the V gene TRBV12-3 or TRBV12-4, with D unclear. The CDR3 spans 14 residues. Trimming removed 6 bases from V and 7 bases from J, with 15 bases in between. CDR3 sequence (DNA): TGTGCCAGCAGCCCGGTCCCTTGGGGTGAAAAACTGTTTTTT. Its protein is CASSPVPWGEKLFF.

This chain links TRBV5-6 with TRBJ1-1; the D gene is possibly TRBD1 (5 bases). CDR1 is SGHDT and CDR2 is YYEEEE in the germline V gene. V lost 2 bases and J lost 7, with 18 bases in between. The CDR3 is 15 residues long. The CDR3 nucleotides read TGTGCCAGCAGCTTTGGAACCGGACATTTGGGTGAAGCTTTCTTT. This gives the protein CASSFGTGHLGEAFF.